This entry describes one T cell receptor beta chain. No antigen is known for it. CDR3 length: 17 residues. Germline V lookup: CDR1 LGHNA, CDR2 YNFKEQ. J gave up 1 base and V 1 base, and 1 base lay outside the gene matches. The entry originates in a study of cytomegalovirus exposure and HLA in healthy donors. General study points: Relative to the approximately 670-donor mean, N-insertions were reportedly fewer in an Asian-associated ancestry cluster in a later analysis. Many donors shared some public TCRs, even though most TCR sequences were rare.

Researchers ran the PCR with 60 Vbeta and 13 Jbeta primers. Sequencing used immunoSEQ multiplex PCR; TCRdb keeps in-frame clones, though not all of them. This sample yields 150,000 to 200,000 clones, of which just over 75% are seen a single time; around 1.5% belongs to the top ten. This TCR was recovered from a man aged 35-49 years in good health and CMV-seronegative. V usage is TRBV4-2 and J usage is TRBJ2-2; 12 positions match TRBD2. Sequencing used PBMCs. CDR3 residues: CASSQGTSGENTGELFF. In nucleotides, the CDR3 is TGTGCCAGCAGCCAAGGGACTAGCGGGGAGAACACCGGGGAGCTGTTTTTT.